The 8 T cell receptor beta chains in this list originate from one sample, sequenced in a study of neurological immune-mediated disorders (dated by TCRdb to the late 2010s). Preparation of the library involved 5' RACE. Sequencing relied on an Illumina HiSeq 2500. The public reads were quality trimmed at Q25 with fastp and then assembled into clones with MiXCR by TCRdb, keeping productive beta chains. Rows are combined by CDR3 protein, so each entry shows the most common genes and DNA. Recorded for this sample are around 69,000 distinct CDR3 sequences; roughly 10% of them occurred a single time. The ten largest clones add up to around a tenth of the sample. The sample's time point label is to be understood as: longitudinal time-point 1 (baseline). What was sequenced was PBMCs. The receptors were sampled from a young man in good health.

This clonotype appeared many times. The CDR3 protein is CASSPEVPPETQYF. CDR3 DNA: TGTGCCAGCTCTCCAGAAGTTCCACCGGAGACCCAGTACTTC. J is TRBJ2-5 and V is TRBV18, with D uncertain. The CDR3 totals 14 residues. The germline CDR1 and CDR2 sequences are KGHSH and LQKENI. Trimming left V 6 bases short and J 5 bases short, with 16 bases between.

The sample holds many counts of this clonotype. The V and J genes are TRBV5-1 and TRBJ2-6, with unresolved D. V lost 5 bases and J lost 2, with 5 bases in between. Germline-derived CDR1 and CDR2 are SGHRS and YFSETQ. The length of the CDR3 is 13 residues. The CDR3 nucleotides are TGCGCCAGCAGGGCTACTGGGGCCAACGTCCTGACTTTC. Its translation is CASRATGANVLTF. The full variable domain, rest sourced from reference TRBV5-1 and TRBJ2-6, is KAGVTQTPRYLIKTRGQQVTLSCSPISGHRSVSWYQQTPGQGLQFLFEYFSETQRNKGNFPGRFSGRQFSNSRSEMNVSTLELGDSALYLCASRATGANVLTFGAGSRLTVL.

This clonotype has a count of ten or more. The genes are TRBV28 and TRBJ2-3; 11 bases line up with TRBD2. Germline V gene data show CDR1 as MDHEN and CDR2 as SYDVKM. The CDR3 totals 16 residues. V lost 6 bases and J lost 3; bases outside the gene matches: 8. CDR3 protein: CASRSLLAGVTDTQYF. The CDR3 DNA is TGTGCCAGCAGAAGCCTACTAGCGGGAGTTACAGATACGCAGTATTTT.

This clonotype was picked up many times. This sequence joins TRBV29-1 and TRBJ2-7, with D unresolved. The CDR3 has 12 residues. V lost 1 base, J lost 2 bases, and 6 bases lay in between. Per germline, CDR1 SQVTM and CDR2 ANQGSEA. In DNA, the CDR3 is TGCAGCGTTGAAGGTGTAGCCTACGAGCAGTACTTC. Amino acids: CSVEGVAYEQYF.

This clonotype has ten or more counts. The chain recombines TRBV29-1 with TRBJ1-1, with a tentative D call TRBD1 (5 bases). The CDR3 is 12 amino acids. The V and J ends lost 6 bases and 5 bases respectively, with 13 bases between them. Per germline, CDR1 SQVTM and CDR2 ANQGSEA. The CDR3 here is CSVTGVRTEAFF. CDR3 nucleotides: TGCAGCGTCACAGGAGTCAGAACTGAAGCTTTCTTT.

This clonotype was seen many times. The chain uses TRBV9 and TRBJ2-7; D is tentatively TRBD1 or TRBD2 (5 bases each). The CDR3 length is 15 residues. The germline V gene has CDR1 SGDLS and CDR2 YYNGEE. V gave up 3 bases and J gave up 3 bases, with 16 bases separating them. In DNA, the CDR3 is TGTGCCAGCAGCGAGCGGCAGGGCCCCTACTACGAGCAGTACTTC. This codes for CASSERQGPYYEQYF.

On this clonotype itself: Its ends do not fully match the called genes, so a read error is possible. This sequence joins TRBV2 and TRBJ1-5; TRBD1 might be the D (5 bases). The CDR3 sequence is 14 residues long. Looked up from germline, CDR1 is SNHLY and CDR2 is FYNNEI. Here the CDR3 reads CASSWGWSNQPQHF. CDR3 bases: TGCGCCAGCAGTTGGGGGTGGAGCAATCAGCCCCAGCATTTT.

This clonotype was observed many times. This sequence joins TRBV5-1 and TRBJ2-6; no reliable D call. V gave up 4 bases and J gave up 1 base, with 15 bases separating them. CDR1 SGHRS and CDR2 YFSETQ come from the germline V gene. The CDR3 totals 17 residues. CDR3 bases: TGCGCCAGCAGCCCGGCCCCGATGGGGTCTGGGGCCAACGTCCTGACTTTC. It encodes CASSPAPMGSGANVLTF.